This TCR beta chain was identified in a study of blood T cell repertoires in COVID-19. Study details: From the United States, Italy and Spain came samples of acute and convalescent COVID-19. PBMCs, B-cell-depleted T cells, or T cells were the source of the cDNA or gDNA that made up the material.

This clone appeared once. Original methodology: Reference gene primer amplification in the assay estimated nucleated cell counts. TCRdb's table, derived via immunoSEQ multiplex PCR, lists solely in-frame clones and lacks some. V, J and clone size derive from that table, while D and trimming were established from the DNA sequence. The sample records 100,000 to 150,000 clones, roughly 90% being singletons. Trimming stripped 5 bases from V and 5 bases from J, with 13 bases between. Germline assignment: CDR1 SGHTA and CDR2 FQGTGA. The CDR3 covers 14 residues. The sample comprised peripheral blood. This clonotype was sampled from a man aged 50 to 59 with COVID-19, enrolled during active disease. The chain recombines TRBV7-3 with TRBJ2-1; possibly TRBD2 for D (6 bases). The DNA for the CDR3 is TGTGCCAGCAGCCCGGGGGACGACCACAATGAGCAGTTCTTC. This translates into CASSPGDDHNEQFF.